The source of this T cell receptor beta chain is a study of post-analysis software for immune sequencing data. Study at large: Both relapsing-remitting and secondary progressive multiple sclerosis featured among the disease courses, as did progressive-relapsing multiple sclerosis.

Findings of the study overall: F measure clustering grouped samples strongly by preparation batch. Significantly lower normalized Chao1 diversity was seen in multiple sclerosis patients than in controls. Elevated frequency relative to controls characterized four or five TRBV segments in patients, TRBV5-6, TRBV5-1 and TRBV20-1 among them.

Unique molecular identifiers were built into the TCR beta cDNA libraries. It was from roughly 1.1 to 9.2 million T cells that 450,000 to 550,000 cDNA molecules came. One entry per CDR3 protein, called by TCRdb with MiXCR from the PCR reads. The sample holds some 690,000 distinct CDR3 sequences, roughly three fifths seen once. V was trimmed by 6 bases and J by 0 bases, leaving 15 bases between them. The CDR3 contains 15 residues. About this clonotype: What it binds is unknown.

The TCR originated in a girl aged 2 to 10 with multiple sclerosis. The chain carries TRBV12-3 or TRBV12-4 and TRBJ2-7, with D possibly being TRBD1 or TRBD2 (8 bases each). Sequenced material: blood. The CDR3 DNA follows: TGTGCCAGCAGACGGGGGGGACAGGTCTCCTACGAGCAGTACTTC. Translation: CASRRGGQVSYEQYF.